A single sample is the source of the 28 T cell receptor beta chains below, sequenced in a study of T cells in Graves' hyperthyroidism and ophthalmopathy. Amplified TCR beta CDR3 regions derived from RNA transcripts. A first-round RT-PCR of the TCR CDR3 used the HTBI primer set. TCRdb re-derived calls from the multiplex PCR reads in MiXCR, one entry per CDR3 protein. The sample holds approximately 700,000 distinct CDR3 sequences; roughly 17% are singletons and the top ten take around 7.7%. Sequencing was performed on blood. These TCRs come from a man aged 18-30 years with Graves' hyperthyroidism.

The sample holds a few counts of this clonotype. The rearrangement uses TRBV3-1 and TRBJ2-3; 8 bases fit TRBD2. Germline assignment: CDR1 LGHDT and CDR2 YNNKEL (reference sequence). The CDR3 sequence is 16 residues long. The V segment lost 10 bases and the J segment 0 bases; nucleotides outside the gene matches: 12. The CDR3 region has the DNA TGTGCCAACAGACGCACACTAGCGGTTAGCACAGATACGCAGTATTTT. It encodes CANRRTLAVSTDTQYF.

V is TRBV10-3 and J is TRBJ2-6, with TRBD1 identical over 11 bases. The CDR3 length is 18 residues. The germline gives CDR1 ENHRY, CDR2 SYGVKD. V dropped 5 bases and J dropped 3; count of bases not matched to a gene: 9. CDR3 protein: CAISPRDRGIGGANVLTF. The CDR3 coding sequence is TGTGCCATCAGTCCCCGGGACAGGGGGATAGGTGGGGCCAACGTCCTGACTTTC.

This clonotype was counted at least ten times. J is TRBJ2-3 and V is TRBV12-3 or TRBV12-4, with 11 bases matching TRBD1. This CDR3 is 14 amino acids long. The V segment lost 5 bases and the J segment 5 bases; nucleotides outside the gene matches: 3. The CDR3 bases are TGTGCCAGCAGTCCTGGGACAGGGGGAGATACGCAGTATTTT. It encodes CASSPGTGGDTQYF.

This clonotype appeared a few times. The chain employs TRBV4-1 and TRBJ1-5; D remains unclear. Germline V gene lookup returns CDR1 MGHRA and CDR2 YSYEKL. The CDR3 contains 18 residues. With 1 base removed from V and 3 bases from J, the gap between germline ends came to 19 bases. The CDR3 reads CASSQGQRPFRYNQPQHF. In DNA, the CDR3 is TGCGCCAGCAGCCAAGGACAACGTCCCTTCAGGTACAATCAGCCCCAGCATTTT.

A note on this clonotype: Germline is not matched at one junction end, which may reflect a read error. DNA of the CDR3: TGCCCTCGACCAAGCATTAAAAACATTCAGTACTTC. Translation: CPRPSIKNIQYF. The chain joins TRBV6-1 to TRBJ2-4; D gene unclear. CDR3 length equals 12 residues. Germline V gene lookup returns CDR1 MNHNS and CDR2 SASEGT.

The rearrangement links TRBV7-9 to TRBJ2-7, with D perhaps given as TRBD1 or TRBD2 (6 bases each). Germline CDR1 and CDR2: SEHNR and FQNEAQ (reference sequence). With 5 bases removed from V and 2 bases from J, the gap between germline ends came to 13 bases. This CDR3 is 14 amino acids long. The CDR3 bases are TGTGCCAGCAGCAAGGACGGGGGCACCTACGAGCAGTACTTC. Translating it yields CASSKDGGTYEQYF. The full variable domain, in which reference TRBV7-9 and TRBJ2-7 provide the parts outside the CDR3, is DTGVSQNPRHKITKRGQNVTFRCDPISEHNRLYWYRQTLGQGPEFLTYFQNEAQLEKSRLLSDRFSAERPKGSFSTLEIQRTEQGDSAMYLCASSKDGGTYEQYFGPGTRLTVT.

There are a few counts of this clonotype. This rearrangement joins TRBV19 to TRBJ2-7, with TRBD1 identical over 9 bases. The CDR3 runs to 14 residues. From germline, CDR1 is LNHDA and CDR2 SQIVND (reference sequence). V was clipped by 6 bases and J by 3 bases; unmatched bases: 6. The CDR3, as DNA: TGTGCCAGTAGCATCGGGACAGGGAACTACGAGCAGTACTTC. It yields the protein CASSIGTGNYEQYF. Using reference TRBV19 and TRBJ2-7 for the parts outside the CDR3, the full variable domain is DGGITQSPKYLFRKEGQNVTLSCEQNLNHDAMYWYRQDPGQGLRLIYYSQIVNDFQKGDIAEGYSVSREKKESFPLTVTSAQKNPTAFYLCASSIGTGNYEQYFGPGTRLTVT.

The V call is TRBV4-3, the J call TRBJ2-1; 12 bases are shared with TRBD2. This CDR3 region has 18 residues. J was trimmed by 2 bases and V by 0 bases; bases with no gene match: 5. Looked up from germline, CDR1 is LGHNA and CDR2 is YSLEER. The CDR3, as DNA: TGCGCCAGCAGCCAAGAGTGGGCTAGCGGGAGGGCCTACAATGAGCAGTTCTTC. This encodes CASSQEWASGRAYNEQFF.

This sequence joins TRBV29-1 and TRBJ2-1; 12 bases match TRBD2. Germline V gene data show CDR1 as SQVTM and CDR2 as ANQGSEA. After removal of 3 bases from V and 7 bases from J, the junction contained 10 bases not matched to a gene. This CDR3 has 16 residues. The CDR3 loop is CSVDFESSGRGNEQFF. The CDR3 DNA is TGCAGCGTTGACTTCGAGTCTAGCGGGAGGGGGAATGAGCAGTTCTTC.

This clonotype occurred a few times. The V call is TRBV30, the J call TRBJ1-6; TRBD1 agrees at 8 bases. Germline assignment: CDR1 GTSNPN and CDR2 SVGIG (reference sequence). The CDR3 consists of 16 residues. J lost 6 bases, V lost 5 bases, and 12 bases had no gene match. CDR3 sequence: CAWGRSWTGFNSPLHF. CDR3 DNA sequence: TGTGCCTGGGGCCGGTCATGGACAGGGTTTAATTCACCCCTCCACTTT.

This clonotype occurred a few times. V and J are TRBV20-1 and TRBJ2-7; D is perhaps TRBD1 (5 bases). The length of the CDR3 is 12 residues. Trimming took 4 bases from V and 2 from J, leaving 9 bases between them. Germline lookup yields CDR1 DFQATT and CDR2 SNEGSKA (reference sequence). CDR3 in amino acids: CSAIDSPYEQYF. In nucleotides, the CDR3 is TGCAGTGCTATTGACAGTCCCTACGAGCAGTACTTC.

This clonotype was observed once. A much larger clone lies a single base off, so this may be a read error. This chain connects TRBV18 to TRBJ1-5, with D tentatively TRBD1 (5 bases). CDR1 KGHSH and CDR2 LQKENI come from the germline V gene. The CDR3 extends over 16 amino acids. V was cut by 3 bases and J by 7 bases, with 19 bases left in between. This CDR3 is CASSPPGTSVGQPQHF. CDR3 nucleotides: TGTGCCAGCTCACCTCCCGGGACGTCGGTGGGGCAGCCCCAGCATTTT.

This clonotype was counted ten times or more. The rearrangement uses TRBV28 and TRBJ2-2; D is possibly TRBD2 (5 bases). The CDR3 extends over 13 amino acids. Germline values: CDR1 MDHEN, CDR2 SYDVKM. Trimming shortened V by 1 base and J by 6 bases, and 6 bases separated the two germline ends. In DNA form, the CDR3 reads TGTGCCAGCAGTTTATTGAGGGCCGGGGAGCTGTTTTTT. Translating it yields CASSLLRAGELFF.

V is TRBV4-1 and J is TRBJ2-5, with D perhaps TRBD1 (6 bases). V dropped 6 bases and J dropped 2 bases, with 19 bases sitting between them. This CDR3 is 16 amino acids long. Germline-derived CDR1 and CDR2 are MGHRA and YSYEKL. The chain's CDR3 is CASRPGTSDQQETQYF. DNA for the CDR3: TGCGCCAGCAGACCCGGGACATCCGATCAGCAAGAGACCCAGTACTTC.

This clonotype has at least ten counts. The CDR3 sequence: CASSSDRLSYEQYF. CDR3 DNA sequence: TGTGCCAGCAGTTCTGACCGTCTCTCCTACGAGCAGTACTTC. This chain uses TRBV7-9 with TRBJ2-7; D gene unclear. Trimming stripped 6 bases from V and 0 bases from J, with 12 bases between. CDR1 and CDR2 from the germline V gene are SEHNR and FQNEAQ (reference sequence). The CDR3 is 14 amino acids.

This clonotype was counted a few times. The J gene is TRBJ1-3, the V gene TRBV28; D unclear. Germline CDR1 reads MDHEN; CDR2 reads SYDVKM. This CDR3 is built from 17 residues. V lost 3 bases to trimming and J lost 3 bases, with 18 bases between them. The CDR3 reads CASSFKSGRLGGNTIYF. The CDR3 nucleotides read TGTGCCAGCAGTTTTAAATCGGGGAGATTAGGTGGAAACACCATATATTTT. The full variable domain, in which reference TRBV28 and TRBJ1-3 provide the parts outside the CDR3, is DVKVTQSSRYLVKRTGEKVFLECVQDMDHENMFWYRQDPGLGLRLIYFSYDVKMKEKGDIPEGYSVSREKKERFSLILESASTNQTSMYLCASSFKSGRLGGNTIYFGEGSWLTVV.

The table lists this clonotype with many counts. CDR3 coding DNA: TGTGCCAGCAGTTCCGGGACATATGGCTACACCTTC. This codes for CASSSGTYGYTF. V usage is TRBV12-3 or TRBV12-4 and J usage is TRBJ1-2; weak D call: TRBD1 (6 bases). Trimming left V 4 bases short and J 5 bases short, with 8 bases between. CDR3 size: 12 residues.

The rearrangement joins TRBV27 to TRBJ2-2, with D possibly TRBD2 on 6 matching bases. Deletions cut 9 bases from V and 2 bases from J, with 13 bases between. This CDR3 comprises 14 residues. The V gene's germline CDR1 is MNHEY and CDR2 SMNVEV (reference sequence). The CDR3 loop is CASRGGYNTGELFF. The CDR3 DNA sequence: TGTGCCAGTAGAGGAGGGTACAACACCGGGGAGCTGTTTTTT.

The V and J genes are TRBV6-1 and TRBJ2-2, with TRBD1 identical over 9 bases. The J segment lost 6 bases and the V segment lost 2 bases, leaving 1 base of the junction unmatched. Germline loops: CDR1 MNHNS, CDR2 SASEGT. This CDR3 contains 14 residues. The CDR3: CASSEWDRAGELFF. CDR3 DNA: TGTGCCAGCAGTGAATGGGACAGGGCCGGGGAGCTGTTTTTT.

With regard to this clonotype: A read error is possible here, since a much larger clone lies one base away. The V gene is TRBV6-2 or TRBV6-3, the J gene TRBJ2-5, with D unresolved. CDR3 length equals 14 residues. V was cut by 0 bases and J by 1 base, with 6 bases left in between. Germline lookup yields CDR1 MNHEY and CDR2 SVGEGT. The CDR3 sequence is CASSYSSSQETQYF. The CDR3 DNA sequence: TGTGCCAGCAGTTACTCGAGCAGCCAAGAGACCCAGTACTTC.

This clonotype was recorded many times. This chain joins TRBV11-2 and TRBJ2-3; tentatively, D is TRBD2 (6 bases). Germline V gene data show CDR1 as SGHAT and CDR2 as FQNNGV. The CDR3 runs 11 residues. The CDR3 spells CAAGRTDTQYF. CDR3 DNA sequence: TGTGCAGCGGGTCGCACAGATACGCAGTATTTT. The full variable domain, rest sourced from reference TRBV11-2 and TRBJ2-3, is EAGVAQSPRYKIIEKRQSVAFWCNPISGHATLYWYQQILGQGPKLLIQFQNNGVVDDSQLPKDRFSAERLKGVDSTLKIQPAKLEDSAVYLCAAGRTDTQYFGPGTRLTVL.

The chain couples TRBV25-1 to TRBJ2-2; D may correspond to TRBD1 or TRBD2 (5 bases each). Trimming left V 5 bases short and J 3 bases short, with 10 bases between. This CDR3 contains 14 residues. Germline V CDR1 and CDR2: MGHDK, SYGVNS. CDR3 coding DNA: TGTGCCAGCAGTTGGCAGGGAGACACCGGGGAGCTGTTTTTT. It yields the protein CASSWQGDTGELFF.

In its sample, this clonotype was seen many times. The V call is TRBV20-1, the J call TRBJ2-1; D assignment may be TRBD1 or TRBD2 (7 bases each). CDR1 and CDR2 (germline): DFQATT, SNEGSKA (reference sequence). With 6 bases removed from V and 9 bases from J, the gap between germline ends came to 18 bases. This CDR3 has 13 amino acids. Written as DNA, the CDR3 is TGCAGTGCCGCGAGACAGGGCGGGGGTGAGCAGTTCTTC. This sequence encodes CSAARQGGGEQFF.

In its sample, this clonotype was seen many times. The chain joins TRBV6-2 or TRBV6-3 to TRBJ2-1, with D uncertain. Trimming pared 6 bases from V and 1 base from J, leaving 10 bases between. Germline V gene data show CDR1 as MNHEY and CDR2 as SVGEGT. The CDR3 is made up of 14 amino acids. The CDR3 DNA reads as TGTGCCAGCAGCCCGACCGAGTCCTACAATGAGCAGTTCTTC. This sequence encodes CASSPTESYNEQFF.

This clonotype was observed a handful of times. The V and J genes are TRBV4-3 and TRBJ1-4; 10 bases are a match to TRBD1. The germline V gene has CDR1 LGHNA and CDR2 YSLEER. Losses at the gene ends were 4 bases for V and 8 bases for J; bases not matched to a gene: 4. The CDR3 totals 14 residues. The CDR3 nucleotides read TGCGCCAGCAGCCTCCGGGACAGGGGCGAAAAACTGTTTTTT. Translated, it gives CASSLRDRGEKLFF.

The chain carries TRBV18 and TRBJ2-3, with a weak D call TRBD2 (5 bases). This CDR3 spans 15 amino acids. Germline loops: CDR1 KGHSH, CDR2 LQKENI. The V end was cut by 3 bases, the J end by 4 bases, with 14 bases between. The CDR3 spells CASSPAAVRADTQYF. The CDR3 region has the DNA TGTGCCAGCTCACCTGCAGCGGTGCGAGCAGATACGCAGTATTTT.

This clonotype has a count of ten or more. V usage is TRBV7-3 and J usage is TRBJ2-1, with 7 bases identical to TRBD1. V dropped 5 bases and J dropped 2; count of bases not matched to a gene: 6. This CDR3 spans 15 amino acids. Germline CDR1 reads SGHTA; CDR2 reads FQGTGA. The CDR3 DNA sequence: TGTGCCAGCAGCCCACGACAGGGAACCTACAATGAGCAGTTCTTC. It is translated as CASSPRQGTYNEQFF.

The chain uses TRBV29-1 and TRBJ1-2; D call uncertain. The CDR3 sequence is 12 residues long. Germline V lookup: CDR1 SQVTM, CDR2 ANQGSEA. Trimming took 4 bases from V and 4 from J, leaving 10 bases between them. The CDR3: CSVATGPYGYTF. The CDR3 DNA is TGCAGCGTTGCGACGGGCCCCTATGGCTACACCTTC.